The 14 T cell receptor beta chains given below trace back to one sample, sequenced in a study of regulatory T cells. Antigens for these TCRs are unknown. The primer mix had 52 TRBV and 13 TRBJ primers. Sequenced by immunoSEQ multiplex PCR; TCRdb stores in-frame clones only, minus some. Among almost 30,000 clones, roughly 90% were seen once, and the ten largest hold about 1.6%. Study conclusions and caveats: Hydrophobic residues at CDR3 positions 6 and 7 were enriched in conventional CD4+ T cells of CD3G-deficient patients.

The sequencing sample was made of conventional CD4+ T cells sorted from blood. Source of these receptors: a person aged 18 to 35 with CD3G deficiency.

The rearrangement uses TRBV6-6 and TRBJ1-1, with TRBD1 matching 8 bases. The CDR3 totals 14 residues. Trimming took 4 bases from V and 4 from J; bases not matched to a gene: 5. The germline CDR1 and CDR2 sequences are MNHNY and SVGAGI (reference sequence). CDR3 residues: CASSSGGRGTEAFF. CDR3 nucleotide sequence: TGTGCCAGCAGTTCAGGGGGCCGGGGCACTGAAGCTTTCTTT.

The chain recombines TRBV6-1 with TRBJ1-1; D remains unclear. In germline, CDR1 is MNHNS, CDR2 SASEGT. V was clipped by 5 bases and J by 2 bases, with 12 bases between them. The CDR3 contains 14 residues. CDR3 loop: CASSLRRSNTEAFF. For the CDR3, the DNA is TGTGCCAGCAGTCTTCGCCGGTCCAACACTGAAGCTTTCTTT.

This clone was observed a few times. The chain has TRBV7-9 and TRBJ1-2, with a tentative D call TRBD1 (5 bases). This CDR3 region has 12 residues. Germline V lookup: CDR1 SEHNR, CDR2 FQNEAQ (reference sequence). V was cut by 3 bases and J by 6 bases, with 8 bases left in between. Written as DNA, the CDR3 is TGTGCCAGCAGCTTGGGGGAGCATGGCTACACCTTC. Amino acids: CASSLGEHGYTF. Complete variable domain (other parts from reference TRBV7-9 and TRBJ1-2): DTGVSQNPRHKITKRGQNVTFRCDPISEHNRLYWYRQTLGQGPEFLTYFQNEAQLEKSRLLSDRFSAERPKGSFSTLEIQRTEQGDSAMYLCASSLGEHGYTFGSGTRLTVV.

The V and J genes are TRBV11-2 and TRBJ2-1; 7 bases fit TRBD1. CDR1 SGHAT and CDR2 FQNNGV come from the germline V gene. The CDR3 loop spans 14 amino acids. Trimming at V came to 5 bases and at J to 7 bases, leaving 8 bases not matched to a gene. The CDR3, as DNA: TGTGCCAGCAGCCCCCCGGGACAGAGGAATGAGCAGTTCTTC. This sequence encodes CASSPPGQRNEQFF.

The gene calls are TRBV28 and TRBJ2-1; 8 bases fit TRBD2. From germline, CDR1 is MDHEN and CDR2 SYDVKM. This CDR3 has 13 amino acids. V shed 8 bases, J shed 7 bases, and the junction held 7 bases outside the gene matches. The chain's CDR3 is CASWTSRLNEQFF. The CDR3 DNA sequence: TGTGCCAGCTGGACTAGCCGCCTTAATGAGCAGTTCTTC.

The CDR3 region is CASSQEARLGAFF. The CDR3 bases are TGCGCCAGCAGCCAAGAAGCCAGGTTGGGAGCTTTCTTT. This chain connects TRBV4-1 to TRBJ1-1, with D unclear. The CDR3 loop spans 13 amino acids. The germline CDR1 and CDR2 sequences are MGHRA and YSYEKL. Trimming cost V 0 bases and J 10 bases, with 12 bases left between them.

The chain links TRBV7-9 to TRBJ2-2; D not certain. CDR1 is SEHNR, CDR2 FQNEAQ, per germline (reference sequence). This CDR3 is built from 14 residues. Trimming cost V 5 bases and J 1 base, with 8 bases left between them. The CDR3: CASSPLQNTGELFF. The CDR3, as DNA: TGTGCCAGCAGCCCTCTCCAGAACACCGGGGAGCTGTTTTTT.

V and J are TRBV5-1 and TRBJ2-2; possibly TRBD1 or TRBD2 for D (5 bases each). Germline V lookup: CDR1 SGHRS, CDR2 YFSETQ. The CDR3 loop spans 16 amino acids. Trimming shortened V by 0 bases and J by 6 bases, and 15 bases separated the two germline ends. The CDR3 protein is CASSLALASTAGELFF. In nucleotides, the CDR3 is TGCGCCAGCAGCTTGGCCCTAGCCTCGACAGCCGGGGAGCTGTTTTTT.

V and J are TRBV28 and TRBJ2-7, with 12 positions matching TRBD2. The CDR3 loop spans 14 amino acids. The germline V gene has CDR1 MDHEN and CDR2 SYDVKM. V lost 6 bases to trimming and J lost 6 bases; unmatched junction nucleotides: 6. As DNA, the CDR3 is TGTGCCAGCAGCAGACTAGCGGGAGTCGGCGAGCAGTACTTC. Encoded protein: CASSRLAGVGEQYF.

The sample holds one count of this clone. The J gene is TRBJ1-2, the V gene TRBV19; the D gene is possibly TRBD1 (6 bases). V was shortened by 5 bases and J by 4 bases, with 14 bases between the two germline ends. This CDR3 comprises 14 residues. Germline CDR1 is LNHDA and CDR2 is SQIVND (reference sequence). Written as DNA, the CDR3 is TGTGCCAGTAGTCGGACAGCGAGGACCTATGGCTACACCTTC. It yields the protein CASSRTARTYGYTF.

The chain combines TRBV28 with TRBJ1-4; D is undetermined. The CDR3 runs to 12 residues. V was shortened by 6 bases and J by 4 bases, with 6 bases between the two germline ends. The germline CDR1 and CDR2 sequences are MDHEN and SYDVKM. CDR3 sequence (DNA): TGTGCCAGCAGCCGGAATAATGAAAAACTGTTTTTT. Residues: CASSRNNEKLFF.

The CDR3 is CAISTGNEQFF. In DNA form, the CDR3 reads TGTGCCATCTCCACAGGCAATGAGCAGTTCTTC. This sequence joins TRBV10-3 and TRBJ2-1; D might be TRBD1 (5 bases). This CDR3 contains 11 residues. CDR1 is ENHRY and CDR2 is SYGVKD in the germline V gene. The V end was cut by 8 bases, the J end by 6 bases, with 8 bases between.

The chain is built from TRBV6-6 and TRBJ1-5; D call uncertain. CDR3 length: 12 amino acids. V was trimmed by 3 bases and J by 5 bases, leaving 5 bases between them. The germline V gene encodes CDR1 MNHNY and CDR2 SVGAGI (reference sequence). Here the CDR3 reads CASSYPDQPQHF. CDR3 nucleotide sequence: TGTGCCAGCAGTTATCCCGATCAGCCCCAGCATTTT.

This chain connects TRBV18 to TRBJ1-3; possible D gene TRBD1, 5 bases. The germline V gene has CDR1 KGHSH and CDR2 LQKENI. This CDR3 contains 16 residues. V lost 3 bases, J lost 6 bases, and 18 bases lay in between. The CDR3 DNA follows: TGTGCCAGCTCACCCGAAACCGGGACCCGGGTAAACACCATATATTTT. Translated: CASSPETGTRVNTIYF.